These 11 T cell receptor delta chains share one sample of origin, sequenced in a study of γδ T cells in repeated Plasmodium falciparum infection. Flow sorting of PBMC yielded separate Vgamma9/Vdelta2+ and Vdelta2-negative gammadelta T cell populations for bulk repertoire analysis. TCRdb re-called the multiplex PCR reads via CATT. The repertoire holds some 51,000 delta-chain clones, with approximately 2% as singletons. Sequences were obtained from gamma-delta T cells from blood. These receptors came from a pool of human donors (malaria-infected and uninfected, not separated).

This clone was counted between two and nine times. The protein given by TCRdb reflects a much larger clone and differs at residue 12 from this DNA's translation, likely from a read error; the protein shown is the DNA's translation. The V segment is TRDV2, and no J call was made; the table calls TRDD3, which could not be checked here. Per germline, CDR1 GEAIGNYY and CDR2 EKD. The CDR3 extends over 14 amino acids. The CDR3 sequence: CACDTIGDADKIIF. The CDR3, as DNA: TGTGCCTGTGACACCATAGGGGATGCCGATAAAATCATCTTT.

Concerning this clone itself: This is likely an artifact of a read error, given a far larger clone one base away. Other DNA variants within this sample encode the same CDR3. The V gene reported is TRDV1; the J gene is uncalled; the table gives TRDD3 as D, unverified against the DNA. CDR1 is TSWWSYY and CDR2 is QGS in the germline V gene. The CDR3 extends over 23 amino acids. The CDR3 DNA reads TGTGCTCTTGGGTCAACTTGGGCGGCTCCCTTCCTGTTTGGGGGATACGACACCGATAAACTTATCTTT. It specifies CALGSTWAAPFLFGGYDTDKLIF.

There are many counts of this clone. The identical CDR3 is also encoded by other nucleotide sequences in the sample. This chain connects TRDV1 to TRDJ1, with 12 bases fitting TRDD3. V was pared by 2 bases and J by 0 bases, with 13 bases of the junction left unmatched. Per the germline V gene, CDR1 is TSWWSYY and CDR2 is QGS. The length of the CDR3 is 20 residues. As DNA, the CDR3 is TGTGCTCTTGGGGAAAGAGGTACTGGACTGGGGGATACATACACCGATAAACTCATCTTT. Protein product: CALGERGTGLGDTYTDKLIF.

In its sample, this clone was seen many times. For this DNA, TCRdb reports the protein of a much larger clone, which diverges at residue 16, most likely from a read error; the protein presented here is translated directly from the DNA. No J gene was named, though the V gene is TRDV2. CDR1 is GEAIGNYY, CDR2 EKD, per germline. This CDR3 has 18 amino acids. The CDR3 coding sequence is TGTGCCTGTGACAAGGTACCCAATCTCTCCTGGGACACCCGACAGACGTTTTTC. Its protein is CACDKVPNLSWDTRQTFF.

Notes on this clone: The TCRdb protein comes from a much larger clone and disagrees with this DNA's translation at residue 5, likely due to a read error; the protein given here is derived from the DNA. J is TRDJ3 and V is TRDV2; 10 bases fit TRDD3. Here the J gene came from matching the DNA to germline, since TCRdb omits it. V lost 3 bases and J lost 3; bases outside the gene matches: 16. The CDR3 is 21 amino acids. Germline-derived CDR1 and CDR2 are GEAIGNYY and EKD. CDR3 in DNA: TGTGCCTGTGACGAGTTGATGGGGGATACCAAAACGAACTGGGACACCCGACAGATGTTTTTC. This encodes CACDELMGDTKTNWDTRQMFF.

Comments on this clone: This DNA's translation differs at residue 11 from TCRdb's protein, which comes from a much larger clone; a read error is likely, and the protein shown is translated from the DNA. J gene calling gave no result, while the V gene is TRDV2. CDR1 and CDR2 from the germline V gene are GEAIGNYY and EKD. The CDR3 has 13 amino acids. The CDR3 DNA is TGTGCCTGTGACAGTGTAGGAGTCGATAAACCCATCTTT. Translation gives CACDSVGVDKPIF.

This clone has just a few counts. TCRdb has a much larger clone's protein, which differs at residue 18 from the translation of this DNA, likely because of a read error; what is shown is the protein translated from the DNA. The V call is TRDV3, the J call TRDJ1; 11 nucleotides align to TRDD3. TCRdb carries no J gene annotation; the J gene was assigned here by matching the DNA with germline. This CDR3 contains 22 residues. With 2 bases clipped from V and 7 bases from J, the junction kept 33 bases outside the gene matches. Germline V CDR1 and CDR2: TVYSNPD, GDNSRS (reference sequence). This chain's CDR3 is CAFLQTLPRPPYLGDTSGKLIF. The CDR3 DNA reads TGTGCCTTTCTTCAAACTCTACCCCGTCCTCCGTACTTGGGGGATACGAGCGGTAAACTCATCTTT.

Note on this clone: This DNA's translation differs at residue 9 from TCRdb's protein, which comes from a much larger clone; a read error is likely, and the protein shown is translated from the DNA. The CDR3 DNA is TGTGCCTGTGACACCGGAGAGATCTGCTGGGGGCCTACGGGGGGTTCCGATAAACTCATCTTT. Its translation: CACDTGEICWGPTGGSDKLIF. The chain links TRDV2 to TRDJ1, with 7 nucleotides matching TRDD3. TCRdb offers no J gene call, so here the DNA was matched to germline to obtain one. Germline V lookup: CDR1 GEAIGNYY, CDR2 EKD. The CDR3 spans 21 residues. V lost 0 bases and J lost 3; bases outside the gene matches: 24.

This clone was detected only a few times. A read error likely explains why the TCRdb protein, taken from a much larger clone, differs from this DNA's translation at residue 17; the protein shown is translated from the DNA. This CDR3 is CALGELGLPTWGIRGVEKLIF. CDR3 coding DNA: TGTGCTCTTGGGGAACTAGGACTTCCTACATGGGGGATACGAGGGGTCGAGAAACTCATCTTT. The rearrangement uses TRDV1 and TRDJ1, with 11 bases identical to TRDD3. The ends lost 0 bases at V and 8 bases at J; junction bases unmatched: 23. The V gene's germline CDR1 is TSWWSYY and CDR2 QGS. The CDR3 covers 21 residues.

On this clone itself: This probably arose from a read error, given a far larger clone one base away. Other DNA sequences within the sample encode an identical CDR3. V is TRDV1 and J is TRDJ1; 13 bases fit TRDD3. TCRdb offers no J gene call, so here the DNA was matched to germline to obtain one. The germline CDR1 and CDR2 sequences are TSWWSYY and QGS. The CDR3 is made up of 21 amino acids. CDR3 region: CALGDSLLSVLGDTDTDKLIF. The CDR3 region has the DNA TGTGCCCTTGGGGATTCCTTGCTAAGCGTACTGGGGGATACGGACACCGATAAACTCATCTTT.

With respect to this clone: This DNA's translation and the protein TCRdb lists, from a much larger clone, do not match at residues 14 and 16, likely due to a read error; the protein shown is translated from the DNA. The V gene is TRDV1, but the J gene lacks a call; the table's TRDD3 call for D was not verified on the DNA. This CDR3 has 20 residues. Germline assignment: CDR1 TSWWSYY and CDR2 QGS. In nucleotides, the CDR3 is TGTGCTCTTGGGAACGATTTCCTACGTACCTTACTGGGGGGTACGGATAGGCTCATCTTT. It specifies CALGNDFLRTLLGGTDRLIF.